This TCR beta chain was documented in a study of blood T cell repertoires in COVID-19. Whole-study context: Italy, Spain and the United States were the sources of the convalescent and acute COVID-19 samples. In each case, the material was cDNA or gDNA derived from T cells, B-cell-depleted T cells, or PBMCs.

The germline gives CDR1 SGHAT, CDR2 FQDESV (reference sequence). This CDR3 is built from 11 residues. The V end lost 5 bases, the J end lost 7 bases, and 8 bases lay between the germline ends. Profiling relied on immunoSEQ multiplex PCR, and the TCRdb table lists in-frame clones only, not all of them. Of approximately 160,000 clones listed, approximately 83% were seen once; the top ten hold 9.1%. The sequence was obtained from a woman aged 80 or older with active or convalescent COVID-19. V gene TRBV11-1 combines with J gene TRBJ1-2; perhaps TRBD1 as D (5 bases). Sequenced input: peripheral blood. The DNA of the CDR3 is TGTGCCAGCAGCGGGGCCGGTGGCTACACCTTC. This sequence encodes CASSGAGGYTF.